What follows are 16 T cell receptor beta chains derived from one specimen sequenced in a study of blood T cell repertoires in COVID-19. Profiling relied on immunoSEQ multiplex PCR, and the TCRdb table lists in-frame clones only, not all of them. The table lists hundreds of thousands of clones, roughly 85% of them singletons, with 9.1% in the top ten. Sequencing input: PBMCs or T cells enriched from blood (not recorded which). All receptors derive from a woman in her forties or fifties with acute COVID-19.

V is TRBV30 and J is TRBJ2-7; D might be TRBD1 (6 bases). The CDR3 sequence is 13 residues long. Between the trimmed V and J ends, which lost 7 bases and 3 bases, there was a span of 16 bases. Germline CDR1 GTSNPN, CDR2 SVGIG (reference sequence). The CDR3 loop is CAFRGAGDYEQYF. CDR3 coding DNA: TGTGCCTTTCGAGGGGCAGGGGACTACGAGCAGTACTTC.

The chain links TRBV29-1 to TRBJ1-3, with D perhaps TRBD1 (6 bases). The germline V gene has CDR1 SQVTM and CDR2 ANQGSEA. The CDR3 is made up of 14 amino acids. V was trimmed by 7 bases and J by 4 bases, leaving 17 bases between them. The CDR3 DNA is TGCAGCGCCCGACAGGTCGTTGGGGGAAACACCATATATTTT. Translation: CSARQVVGGNTIYF.

This clone was picked up one time. The V call is TRBV27, the J call TRBJ1-2, with 8 bases aligning to TRBD1. In germline, CDR1 is MNHEY, CDR2 SMNVEV (reference sequence). Trimming removed 11 bases from V and 4 bases from J; junction bases left unmatched: 6. This CDR3 comprises 12 residues. CDR3 protein: CASGTGPYGYTF. The CDR3, as DNA: TGTGCCTCCGGGACAGGCCCCTATGGCTACACCTTC.

This chain's CDR3 is CASSLGGTDQPQHF. For the CDR3, the DNA is TGTGCCAGCAGCTTAGGGGGGACAGACCAGCCCCAGCATTTT. The rearrangement links TRBV7-6 to TRBJ1-5; 7 positions match TRBD1. Germline assignment: CDR1 SGHVS and CDR2 FNYEAQ. V lost 1 base and J lost 7; bases outside the gene matches: 4. This CDR3 is built from 14 residues.

To note about this clone: The sample holds other DNA sequences that translate to the same CDR3. This chain joins TRBV2 and TRBJ1-2; TRBD1 is a possible D gene (5 bases). CDR1 SNHLY and CDR2 FYNNEI come from the germline V gene. Between the trimmed V and J ends, which lost 3 bases and 2 bases, there was a span of 7 bases. The CDR3 totals 13 residues. CDR3 in amino acids: CASSETANYGYTF. DNA for the CDR3: TGTGCCAGCAGTGAGACAGCAAACTATGGCTACACCTTC.

The rearrangement joins TRBV9 to TRBJ1-2; D not certain. The CDR3 sequence is 15 residues long. Trimming removed 0 bases at V and 7 bases at J, with 16 bases between. CDR1 is SGDLS, CDR2 YYNGEE, per germline. This CDR3 reads CASSVAREGAAGYTF. The CDR3 DNA reads as TGTGCCAGCAGCGTAGCCCGGGAGGGAGCGGCTGGCTACACCTTC. Variable domain in full (rest from reference TRBV9 and TRBJ1-2): DSGVTQTPKHLITATGQRVTLRCSPRSGDLSVYWYQQSLDQGLQFLIQYYNGEERAKGNILERFSAQQFPDLHSELNLSSLELGDSALYFCASSVAREGAAGYTFGSGTRLTVV.

This clone was counted only a few times. This rearrangement joins TRBV19 to TRBJ1-2, with 7 bases that match TRBD1. The CDR3 spans 13 residues. V shed 5 bases, J shed 7 bases, and the junction held 7 bases outside the gene matches. Germline lookup yields CDR1 LNHDA and CDR2 SQIVND (reference sequence). CDR3 sequence (DNA): TGTGCCAGTAGTGGACAGGAAGGCGGTGGCTACACCTTC. Its protein is CASSGQEGGGYTF.

This clone is a singleton in its sample. J is TRBJ1-1 and V is TRBV30; D is ambiguous. Germline CDR1 and CDR2: GTSNPN and SVGIG (reference sequence). The CDR3 has 12 amino acids. Trimming took 3 bases from V and 1 from J, leaving 6 bases between them. The CDR3 is CAWRVANTEAFF. The CDR3 coding sequence is TGTGCCTGGAGGGTAGCGAACACTGAAGCTTTCTTT. The full variable domain, completed using reference TRBV30 and TRBJ1-1, is SQTIHQWPATLVQPVGSPLSLECTVEGTSNPNLYWYRQAAGRGLQLLFYSVGIGQISSEVPQNLSASRPQDRQFILSSKKLLLSDSGFYLCAWRVANTEAFFGQGTRLTVV.

The J gene is TRBJ1-2, the V gene TRBV29-1; possible D gene TRBD1, 5 bases. This CDR3 spans 17 amino acids. Trimming stripped 0 bases from V and 4 bases from J, with 21 bases between. Germline CDR1 is SQVTM and CDR2 is ANQGSEA. As DNA, the CDR3 is TGCAGCGTTGAAGATCGGGGCGCGGGAGGGACTCTCTATGGCTACACCTTC. It codes for CSVEDRGAGGTLYGYTF. The full variable domain, its missing parts supplied by reference TRBV29-1 and TRBJ1-2, is SAVISQKPSRDICQRGTSLTIQCQVDSQVTMMFWYRQQPGQSLTLIATANQGSEATYESGFVIDKFPISRPNLTFSTLTVSNMSPEDSSIYLCSVEDRGAGGTLYGYTFGSGTRLTVV.

The J gene is TRBJ2-1, the V gene TRBV19; TRBD1 aligns across 11 bases. Germline loops: CDR1 LNHDA, CDR2 SQIVND (reference sequence). The CDR3 loop spans 18 amino acids. V shed 7 bases, J shed 8 bases, and the junction held 19 bases outside the gene matches. Here the CDR3 DNA reads TGTGCCAGTATCCCAAGAGGTGTGCGGGACAGGGGGTTCGATGAGCAGTTCTTC. It encodes CASIPRGVRDRGFDEQFF.

The chain carries TRBV4-3 and TRBJ1-2; D is perhaps TRBD1 (5 bases). Germline V gene data show CDR1 as LGHNA and CDR2 as YSLEER. With 0 bases removed from V and 4 bases from J, the gap between germline ends came to 12 bases. The CDR3 extends over 15 amino acids. The CDR3 DNA is TGCGCCAGCAGCCAAGAGGGGGGTTCCGCCTATGGCTACACCTTC. Protein: CASSQEGGSAYGYTF.

V is TRBV30 and J is TRBJ2-7; 7 bases are a match to TRBD2. The germline gives CDR1 GTSNPN, CDR2 SVGIG (reference sequence). The CDR3 length is 15 residues. V lost 4 bases to trimming and J lost 2 bases; unmatched junction nucleotides: 11. CDR3 in amino acids: CAWNQLSGPPYEQYF. In nucleotides, the CDR3 is TGTGCCTGGAACCAACTTAGCGGGCCCCCCTACGAGCAGTACTTC.

The genes are TRBV19 and TRBJ1-1; D possibly corresponds to TRBD1 (5 bases). The CDR3 is 14 residues long. V was shortened by 3 bases and J by 6 bases, with 14 bases between the two germline ends. Germline values: CDR1 LNHDA, CDR2 SQIVND (reference sequence). The CDR3 DNA follows: TGTGCCAGTAGTATGGCCCAGGGAAACTCTGAAGCTTTCTTT. It yields the protein CASSMAQGNSEAFF.

This sequence joins TRBV18 and TRBJ1-1, with D possibly being TRBD1 (5 bases). V dropped 1 base and J dropped 4 bases, with 16 bases sitting between them. The germline gives CDR1 KGHSH, CDR2 LQKENI. The CDR3 spans 16 residues. For the CDR3, the DNA is TGTGCCAGCTCACCACAACCCCAGGGTTATGGCACTGAAGCTTTCTTT. Residues: CASSPQPQGYGTEAFF.

The rearrangement joins TRBV7-9 to TRBJ2-5, with 8 bases aligning to TRBD2. V lost 0 bases, J lost 1 base, and 1 base stayed unmatched. This CDR3 contains 15 residues. CDR1 is SEHNR and CDR2 is FQNEAQ in the germline V gene (reference sequence). CDR3 DNA: TGTGCCAGCAGCTTAGCCCTAGCGGGCCAAGAGACCCAGTACTTC. Translated, it gives CASSLALAGQETQYF.

The chain joins TRBV5-6 to TRBJ2-2; D may be TRBD2 (5 bases). V was shortened by 4 bases and J by 3 bases, with 13 bases between the two germline ends. CDR1 and CDR2 (germline): SGHDT, YYEEEE. The CDR3 covers 15 residues. Here the CDR3 DNA reads TGTGCCAGCAGCCCCAGAGGGTTCGACACCGGGGAGCTGTTTTTT. As protein: CASSPRGFDTGELFF.